The 8 T cell receptor beta chains listed next were all sequenced from one sample in a study of low-dose radiotherapy and immunotherapy resistance in tumors. Time point in this sample: after trial treatment. The treatment is: LDRT plus nivolumab, ipilimumab, low-dose cyclophosphamide and aspirin (RACIN trial). Both TCRalpha and TCRbeta chains were reverse transcribed with V-gene-specific primers. The PCR that amplified TCRs ran for approximately 20 cycles, relying on a constant-region primer and a V-primer adapter. Each CDR3 protein gets one entry after TCRdb re-called the reads with MiXCR. The sample shows about 97,000 distinct CDR3 sequences, around 21% of them seen only once. The specimen comprised PBMCs, sampled after low-dose radiotherapy plus immunotherapy. All receptors come from a male donor with prostate cancer.

The genes are TRBV18 and TRBJ2-1; 9 bases match TRBD1. V was clipped by 5 bases and J by 0 bases; unmatched bases: 8. CDR1 is KGHSH and CDR2 is LQKENI in the germline V gene. The CDR3 totals 17 residues. The CDR3 DNA is TGTGCCAGCTCATCGACAGGACAGGGGAGCTCCTACAATGAGCAGTTCTTC. This codes for CASSSTGQGSSYNEQFF.

In regard to this clonotype: A far more abundant clone sits one base away, making this likely a read error. The DNA of the CDR3 is TGTGCCAGCTGTAGGGGTAAAGAGACCCAGTACTTC. Amino acids: CASCRGKETQYF. The chain is built from TRBV7-6 and TRBJ2-5; a possible D gene is TRBD1 (5 bases). V was shortened by 8 bases and J by 3 bases, with 10 bases between the two germline ends. CDR1 and CDR2 (germline): SGHVS, FNYEAQ. The CDR3 runs to 12 residues.

This clonotype has a count of ten or more. The genes are TRBV18 and TRBJ1-4; the match to TRBD1 covers 8 bases. This CDR3 contains 16 residues. Germline CDR1 reads KGHSH; CDR2 reads LQKENI. J lost 7 bases, V lost 3 bases, and 10 bases had no gene match. The CDR3 is CASSPGYRTGIEKLFF. The DNA for the CDR3 is TGTGCCAGCTCACCCGGCTATAGGACAGGGATTGAAAAACTGTTTTTT.

This clonotype was detected ten times or more. This chain joins TRBV7-2 and TRBJ2-3, with 11 bases that match TRBD2. CDR1 is SGHTA, CDR2 FQGNSA, per germline. The trim removed 5 bases at V and 6 bases at J, leaving 7 bases unmatched. The CDR3 contains 15 residues. CDR3 sequence reads: CASSVLAGGLDTQYF. The CDR3 DNA is TGTGCCAGCAGCGTGTTAGCGGGGGGGCTGGATACGCAGTATTTT.

A note on this clonotype: This likely stems from a read error, as it lies one base from a far larger clone. The V gene is TRBV5-1, the J gene TRBJ2-5; 7 bases match TRBD2. J lost 11 bases, V lost 4 bases, and 20 bases had no gene match. The CDR3 is 16 residues long. Germline CDR1 and CDR2: SGHRS and YFSETQ. CDR3 region: CASSPRSGASPDEQYF. DNA of the CDR3: TGCGCCAGCAGCCCCCGAAGCGGGGCCAGTCCCGATGAGCAGTACTTC. The variable domain in full, completed from reference TRBV5-1 and TRBJ2-5, reads KAGVTQTPRYLIKTRGQQVTLSCSPISGHRSVSWYQQTPGQGLQFLFEYFSETQRNKGNFPGRFSGRQFSNSRSEMNVSTLELGDSALYLCASSPRSGASPDEQYFGPGTRLLVL.

This clonotype showed up many times. The J gene is TRBJ2-6, the V gene TRBV3-1, with 7 bases aligning to TRBD1. This CDR3 region has 16 residues. CDR1 LGHDT and CDR2 YNNKEL come from the germline V gene (reference sequence). The ends lost 4 bases at V and 2 bases at J; junction bases unmatched: 5. The CDR3 DNA sequence: TGTGCCAGCAGCCGCGACAGGGTAGCTGGGGCCAACGTCCTGACTTTC. Translating it yields CASSRDRVAGANVLTF.

Ten or more counts support this clonotype. The chain has TRBV19 and TRBJ1-2; D gene unclear. Germline CDR1 is LNHDA and CDR2 is SQIVND (reference sequence). The CDR3 covers 13 residues. V was pared by 1 base and J by 1 base, with 4 bases between. The chain's CDR3 is CASSIGSNYGYTF. DNA of the CDR3: TGTGCCAGTAGTATAGGGAGTAACTATGGCTACACCTTC.

This clonotype was found many times. The genes are TRBV7-2 and TRBJ2-7; tentatively, D is TRBD2 (6 bases). There are 14 residues in the CDR3. The V gene lost 0 bases and the J gene lost 7 bases, with 13 bases spanning the gap. Germline lookup yields CDR1 SGHTA and CDR2 FQGNSA. In DNA form, the CDR3 reads TGTGCCAGCAGCTTAGCTAGGACGGCGGGGGAGCAGTACTTC. As protein: CASSLARTAGEQYF.